The subject of this entry is one T cell receptor (beta chain). This entry is derived from a study of blood T cell repertoires in COVID-19. In the study overall: Some COVID-19 samples were acute and others convalescent; all came from the United States, Italy and Spain. The cDNA or gDNA used as material had been derived from T cells, B-cell-depleted T cells, or PBMCs.

Profiled with immunoSEQ multiplex PCR; TCRdb holds only in-frame clones, not every one. The sample yields a few hundred thousand clones, around 91% seen once. In germline, CDR1 is SGHTA, CDR2 FQGNSA. Trimming shortened V by 3 bases and J by 5 bases, and 10 bases separated the two germline ends. The CDR3 spans 13 residues. Individuals aged roughly 18 to 95 years were recruited from about two dozen US areas. The TCR comes from a man aged 18 to 29 who had recovered from COVID-19. The rearrangement links TRBV7-2 to TRBJ2-5; D might be TRBD1 (5 bases). Sequenced material: PBMCs or T cells enriched from blood (not recorded which). CDR3 DNA sequence: TGTGCCAGCAGCTTCTGGGGCGAGGAGACCCAGTACTTC. The encoded protein is CASSFWGEETQYF.